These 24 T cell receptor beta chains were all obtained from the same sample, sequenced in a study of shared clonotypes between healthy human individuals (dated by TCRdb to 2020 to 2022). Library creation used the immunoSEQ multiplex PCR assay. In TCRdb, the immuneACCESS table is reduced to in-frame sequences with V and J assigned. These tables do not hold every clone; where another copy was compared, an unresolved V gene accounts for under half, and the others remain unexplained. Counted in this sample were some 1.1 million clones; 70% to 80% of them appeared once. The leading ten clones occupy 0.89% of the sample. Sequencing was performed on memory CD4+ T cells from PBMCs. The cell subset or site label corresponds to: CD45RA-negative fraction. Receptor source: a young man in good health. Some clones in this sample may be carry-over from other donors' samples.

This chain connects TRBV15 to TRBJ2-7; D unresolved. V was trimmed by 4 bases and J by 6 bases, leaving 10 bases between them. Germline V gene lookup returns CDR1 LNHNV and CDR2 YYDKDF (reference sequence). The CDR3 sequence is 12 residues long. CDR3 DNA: TGTGCCACCAGCACGCGGACCTCCGAGCAGTACTTC. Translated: CATSTRTSEQYF.

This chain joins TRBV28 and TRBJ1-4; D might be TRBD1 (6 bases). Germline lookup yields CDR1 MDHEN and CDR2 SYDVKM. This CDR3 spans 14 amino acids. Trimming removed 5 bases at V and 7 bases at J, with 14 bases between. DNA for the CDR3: TGTGCCAGCAGTCCGAGGGGGGCTATTGAAAAACTGTTTTTT. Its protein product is CASSPRGAIEKLFF. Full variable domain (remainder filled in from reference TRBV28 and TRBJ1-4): DVKVTQSSRYLVKRTGEKVFLECVQDMDHENMFWYRQDPGLGLRLIYFSYDVKMKEKGDIPEGYSVSREKKERFSLILESASTNQTSMYLCASSPRGAIEKLFFGSGTQLSVL.

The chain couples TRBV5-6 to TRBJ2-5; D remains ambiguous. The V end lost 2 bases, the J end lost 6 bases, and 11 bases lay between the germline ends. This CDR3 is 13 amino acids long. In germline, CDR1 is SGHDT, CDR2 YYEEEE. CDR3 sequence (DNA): TGTGCCAGCAGCTTTGTTCTTTTCAAGACCCAGTACTTC. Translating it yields CASSFVLFKTQYF.

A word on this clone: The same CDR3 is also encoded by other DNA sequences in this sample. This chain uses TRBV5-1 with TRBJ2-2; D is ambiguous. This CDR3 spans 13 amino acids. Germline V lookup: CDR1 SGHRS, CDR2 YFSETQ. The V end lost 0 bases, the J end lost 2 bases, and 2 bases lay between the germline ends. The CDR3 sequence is CASSLANTGELFF. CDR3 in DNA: TGCGCCAGCAGCTTGGCCAACACCGGGGAGCTGTTTTTT. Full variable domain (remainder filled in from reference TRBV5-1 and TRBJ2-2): KAGVTQTPRYLIKTRGQQVTLSCSPISGHRSVSWYQQTPGQGLQFLFEYFSETQRNKGNFPGRFSGRQFSNSRSEMNVSTLELGDSALYLCASSLANTGELFFGEGSRLTVL.

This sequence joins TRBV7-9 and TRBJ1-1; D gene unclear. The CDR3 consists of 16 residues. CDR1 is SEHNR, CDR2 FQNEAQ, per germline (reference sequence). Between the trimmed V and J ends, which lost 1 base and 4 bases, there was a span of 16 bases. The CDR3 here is CASSLGAGVGSTEAFF. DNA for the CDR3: TGTGCCAGCAGCTTAGGAGCTGGGGTGGGGAGCACTGAAGCTTTCTTT. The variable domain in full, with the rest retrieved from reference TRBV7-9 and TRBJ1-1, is DTGVSQNPRHKITKRGQNVTFRCDPISEHNRLYWYRQTLGQGPEFLTYFQNEAQLEKSRLLSDRFSAERPKGSFSTLEIQRTEQGDSAMYLCASSLGAGVGSTEAFFGQGTRLTVV.

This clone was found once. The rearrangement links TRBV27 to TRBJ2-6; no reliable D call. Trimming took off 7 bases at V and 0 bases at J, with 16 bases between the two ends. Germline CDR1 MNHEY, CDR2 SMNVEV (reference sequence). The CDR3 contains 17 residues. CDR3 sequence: CASTRGGRISGANVLTF. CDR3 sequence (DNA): TGTGCCAGCACGCGCGGTGGACGCATCTCTGGGGCCAACGTCCTGACTTTC. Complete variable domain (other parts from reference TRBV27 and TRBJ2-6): EAQVTQNPRYLITVTGKKLTVTCSQNMNHEYMSWYRQDPGLGLRQIYYSMNVEVTDKGDVPEGYKVSRKEKRNFPLILESPSPNQTSLYFCASTRGGRISGANVLTFGAGSRLTVL.

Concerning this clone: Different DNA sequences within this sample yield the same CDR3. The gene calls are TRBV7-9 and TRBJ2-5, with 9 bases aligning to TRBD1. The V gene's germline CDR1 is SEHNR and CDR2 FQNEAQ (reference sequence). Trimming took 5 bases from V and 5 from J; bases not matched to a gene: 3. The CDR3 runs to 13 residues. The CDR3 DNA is TGTGCCAGCAGCCCTGGGACAGGGGAGACCCAGTACTTC. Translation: CASSPGTGETQYF.

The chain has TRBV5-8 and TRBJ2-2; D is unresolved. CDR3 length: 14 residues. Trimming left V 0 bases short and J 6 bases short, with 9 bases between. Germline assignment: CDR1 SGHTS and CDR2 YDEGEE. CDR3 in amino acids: CASSLAYSSGELFF. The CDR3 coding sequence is TGTGCCAGCAGCTTGGCATATAGTTCCGGGGAGCTGTTTTTT.

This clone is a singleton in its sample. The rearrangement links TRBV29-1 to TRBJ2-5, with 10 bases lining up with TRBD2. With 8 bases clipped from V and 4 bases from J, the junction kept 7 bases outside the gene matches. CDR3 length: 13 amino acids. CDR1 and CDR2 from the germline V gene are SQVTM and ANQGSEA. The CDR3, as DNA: TGCAGCTCACTAGCGGGGATAGGAGAGACCCAGTACTTC. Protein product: CSSLAGIGETQYF.

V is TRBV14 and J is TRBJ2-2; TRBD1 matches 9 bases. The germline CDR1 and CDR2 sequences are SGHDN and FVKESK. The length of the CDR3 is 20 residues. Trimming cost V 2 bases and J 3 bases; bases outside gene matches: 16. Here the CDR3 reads CASSQRARDRALRDTGELFF. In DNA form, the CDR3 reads TGTGCCAGCAGCCAAAGAGCTCGGGACAGGGCCTTGAGGGACACCGGGGAGCTGTTTTTT.

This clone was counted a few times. The CDR3 loop reads CSVQRQGGAFF. The CDR3 bases are TGCAGCGTTCAAAGACAGGGAGGGGCTTTCTTT. The chain links TRBV29-1 to TRBJ1-1; 7 nucleotides agree with TRBD1. The germline gives CDR1 SQVTM, CDR2 ANQGSEA. V lost 5 bases, J lost 11 bases, and 8 bases stayed unmatched. The CDR3 totals 11 residues.

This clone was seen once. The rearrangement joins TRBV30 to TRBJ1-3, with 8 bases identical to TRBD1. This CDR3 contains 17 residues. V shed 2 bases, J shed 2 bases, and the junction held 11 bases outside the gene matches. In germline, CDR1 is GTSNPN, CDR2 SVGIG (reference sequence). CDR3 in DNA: TGTGCCTGGAGTATCGGGGGCAGGGGGCTTCCTGGAAACACCATATATTTT. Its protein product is CAWSIGGRGLPGNTIYF.

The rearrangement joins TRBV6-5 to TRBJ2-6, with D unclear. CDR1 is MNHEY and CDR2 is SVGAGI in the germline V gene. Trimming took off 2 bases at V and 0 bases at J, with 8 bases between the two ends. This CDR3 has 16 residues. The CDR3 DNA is TGTGCCAGCAGTTACGTTTCGACCTCTGGGGCCAACGTCCTGACTTTC. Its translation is CASSYVSTSGANVLTF.

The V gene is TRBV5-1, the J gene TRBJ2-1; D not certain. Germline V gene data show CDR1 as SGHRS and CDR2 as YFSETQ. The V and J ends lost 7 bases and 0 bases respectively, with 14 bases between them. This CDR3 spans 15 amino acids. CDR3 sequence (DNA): TGCGCCAGCTGCTCAGAGGCACTCTCCTACAATGAGCAGTTCTTC. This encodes CASCSEALSYNEQFF.

The CDR3 spells CASSVGNGGNTIYF. CDR3 coding DNA: TGTGCCAGCAGCGTAGGAAACGGGGGAAACACCATATATTTT. The rearrangement uses TRBV9 and TRBJ1-3; D ambiguous. Germline V CDR1 and CDR2: SGDLS, YYNGEE. The CDR3 is 14 residues long. V lost 0 bases to trimming and J lost 4 bases, with 8 bases between them.

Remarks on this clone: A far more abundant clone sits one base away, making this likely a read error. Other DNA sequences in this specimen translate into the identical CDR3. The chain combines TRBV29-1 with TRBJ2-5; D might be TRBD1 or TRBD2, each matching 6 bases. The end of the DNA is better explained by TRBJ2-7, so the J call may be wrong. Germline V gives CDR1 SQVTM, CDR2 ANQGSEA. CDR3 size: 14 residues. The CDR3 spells CSVGAGREPYEQYF. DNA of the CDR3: TGCAGCGTGGGGGCTGGGCGGGAACCATACGAGCAGTACTTC.

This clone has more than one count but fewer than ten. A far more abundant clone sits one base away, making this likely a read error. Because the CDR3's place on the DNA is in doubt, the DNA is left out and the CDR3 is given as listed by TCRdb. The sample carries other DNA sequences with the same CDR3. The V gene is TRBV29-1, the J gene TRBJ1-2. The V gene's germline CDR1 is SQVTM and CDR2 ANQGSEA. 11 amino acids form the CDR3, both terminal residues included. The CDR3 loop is CSESSNYGCTF.

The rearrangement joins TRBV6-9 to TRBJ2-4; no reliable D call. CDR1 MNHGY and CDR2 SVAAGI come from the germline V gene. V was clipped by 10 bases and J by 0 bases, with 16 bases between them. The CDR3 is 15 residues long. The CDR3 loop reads CANKRWSLAKNIQYF. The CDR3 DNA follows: TGTGCCAACAAAAGGTGGAGCCTAGCCAAAAACATTCAGTACTTC.

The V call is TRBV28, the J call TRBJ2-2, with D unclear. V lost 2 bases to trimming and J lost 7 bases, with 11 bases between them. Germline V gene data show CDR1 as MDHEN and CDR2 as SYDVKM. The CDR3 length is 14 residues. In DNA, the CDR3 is TGTGCCAGCAGTTTAGTGGCCCCCGGCGGGGAGCTGTTTTTT. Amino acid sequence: CASSLVAPGGELFF.

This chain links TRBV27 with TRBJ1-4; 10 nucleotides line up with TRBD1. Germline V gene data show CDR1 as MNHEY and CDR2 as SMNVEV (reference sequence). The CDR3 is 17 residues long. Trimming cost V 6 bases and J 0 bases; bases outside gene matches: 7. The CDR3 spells CASSRRDRGSTNEKLFF. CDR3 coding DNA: TGTGCCAGCAGCCGACGGGACAGGGGATCAACTAATGAAAAACTGTTTTTT.

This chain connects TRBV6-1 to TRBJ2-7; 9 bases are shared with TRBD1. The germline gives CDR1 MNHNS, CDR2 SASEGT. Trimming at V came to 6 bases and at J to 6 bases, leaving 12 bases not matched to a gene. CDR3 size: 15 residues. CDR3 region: CASSGQGTVVSEQYF. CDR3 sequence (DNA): TGTGCCAGCAGCGGACAGGGGACAGTTGTGAGCGAGCAGTACTTC.

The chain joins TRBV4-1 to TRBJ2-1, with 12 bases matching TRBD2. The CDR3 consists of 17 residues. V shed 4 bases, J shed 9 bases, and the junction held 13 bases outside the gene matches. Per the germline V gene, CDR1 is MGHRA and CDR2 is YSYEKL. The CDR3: CASSPGTSGRRSVEQFF. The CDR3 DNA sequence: TGCGCCAGCAGCCCAGGAACTAGCGGGAGGAGGAGTGTTGAGCAGTTCTTC.

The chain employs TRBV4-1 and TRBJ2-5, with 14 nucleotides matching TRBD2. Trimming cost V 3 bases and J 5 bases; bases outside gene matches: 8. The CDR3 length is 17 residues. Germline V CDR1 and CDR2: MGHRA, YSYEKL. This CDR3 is CASSQKTSGRATETQYF. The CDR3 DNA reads TGCGCCAGCAGCCAGAAGACTAGCGGGAGGGCCACTGAGACCCAGTACTTC.

The CDR3 DNA follows: TGTGCCAGCAGCTTAGTGGGTAATACGAACACCGGGGAGCTGTTTTTT. Translated: CASSLVGNTNTGELFF. This rearrangement joins TRBV7-2 to TRBJ2-2; D is ambiguous. V lost 1 base, J lost 0 bases, and 9 bases lay in between. Germline V gene data show CDR1 as SGHTA and CDR2 as FQGNSA. The CDR3 runs 16 residues.